These 5 T cell receptor beta chains were sequenced from one sample in a study of cytomegalovirus exposure and HLA in healthy donors. Clones were sequenced by immunoSEQ multiplex PCR, and TCRdb holds only the in-frame ones, with some missing. The sample has 200,000 to 250,000 clones, over 75% seen once. Material for sequencing was PBMCs. These receptors were collected from a woman in her late teens or twenties in good health and CMV-seropositive.

This clone turned up a few times. The chain recombines TRBV5-6 with TRBJ2-7, with 10 bases aligning to TRBD1. This CDR3 is built from 15 residues. Germline-derived CDR1 and CDR2 are SGHDT and YYEEEE. The J segment lost 4 bases and the V segment lost 1 base, leaving 5 bases of the junction unmatched. CDR3 DNA: TGTGCCAGCAGCTTGAGCTGGGGACAGGGGTACGAGCAGTACTTC. Protein: CASSLSWGQGYEQYF.

The gene calls are TRBV19 and TRBJ1-2; D is unresolved. Germline-derived CDR1 and CDR2 are LNHDA and SQIVND (reference sequence). This CDR3 is 13 amino acids long. V lost 7 bases and J 2 bases, leaving 11 bases between the germline ends. DNA for the CDR3: TGTGCCAGTAAAAAGCAGGCCAACTATGGCTACACCTTC. Its protein product is CASKKQANYGYTF.

This clone was seen once. V gene TRBV7-6 combines with J gene TRBJ2-1; D is possibly TRBD2 (5 bases). In germline, CDR1 is SGHVS, CDR2 FNYEAQ. The CDR3 loop spans 12 amino acids. V was clipped by 5 bases and J by 9 bases, with 11 bases between them. In DNA form, the CDR3 reads TGTGCCAGCAGCACATTTGGGAGTGAGCAGTTCTTC. Translated, it gives CASSTFGSEQFF.

V and J are TRBV29-1 and TRBJ1-5; tentative D call: TRBD1 (5 bases). CDR3 length: 13 amino acids. Germline CDR1 SQVTM, CDR2 ANQGSEA. V was cut by 7 bases and J by 9 bases, with 19 bases left in between. The CDR3 is CSAPGHLDLPQHF. The CDR3 DNA is TGCAGCGCCCCCGGACACCTCGATTTGCCCCAGCATTTT.

The chain uses TRBV6-5 and TRBJ2-7; D is perhaps TRBD2 (6 bases). The CDR3 runs to 13 residues. The germline V gene has CDR1 MNHEY and CDR2 SVGAGI. V shed 5 bases and J shed 1 base, with 9 bases lying between them. Here the CDR3 reads CASSRDLSYEQYF. CDR3 DNA: TGTGCCAGCAGTCGGGACTTATCCTACGAGCAGTACTTC.